The TCR beta chain under discussion was sequenced for a study of regulatory T cells in long-lasting Graves disease (dated by TCRdb to 2020 to 2023). Concerning the study at large: Newly diagnosed Graves' disease patients had taken antithyroid drugs for less than 3 months. Patients with persistent Graves' disease were compared with patients with newly diagnosed Graves' disease using TCR sequencing and RNA sequencing of peripheral blood. The study was conducted in China and was registered as a clinical trial. A total of about 35 samples underwent TCR sequencing: around 13 from persistent and around 20 from newly diagnosed Graves' disease patients.

Of note for this clonotype: There is no known antigen for this receptor. Nothing much larger sits one base from this clone, and base qualities are not available.

The CDR3 spans 14 residues, from the cysteine through the phenylalanine. Only the CDR3 part of the read is kept: 42 bases, read in frame from the first base. CDR1 MDHEN and CDR2 SYDVKM were looked up in the germline V gene. Between the V and J ends, shortened by 6 bases and 6 bases respectively, the junction contains 14 bases. The protocol used for the library was multiplex PCR. The sequencing machine was an Illumina HiSeq 4000. iRepertoire HTBI primers and Arm-PCR amplification of CDR3 regions were used to construct TCR beta libraries. PCR products were gel purified before sequencing. Turning to the authors' computational methods: Across samples, 60 to 75 TRBV and roughly 15 TRBJ segments were identified and used for gene usage analysis of CDR3 amino acid clonotypes. COPE and FqMerger were used to merge the filtered high-quality paired reads into contigs. Contigs were aligned with BLAST to IMGT TRBV, TRBD and TRBJ reference genes, and CDR3 was defined per IMGT. Any clonotype with a frequency above 0.1% was counted as a highly expanded clone. Shannon entropy served as the measure of repertoire diversity, while the Gini coefficient captured V-J evenness. A clonotype was considered public if more than one individual shared it. The public reads were reanalyzed by TCRdb: fastp trimming at Q25, MiXCR alignment, in-frame beta chains only. Identical CDR3 protein sequences are pooled into one entry, listed with their most common genes and DNA. These V and J calls derive from TCRdb rather than the authors' analysis. For this sample the table gives around 450,000 distinct CDR3 sequences, of which 15% to 20% were detected only once. More than 10% of the sample rests with the top ten.

Points the paper makes about the study in general: The authors noted that the small sample size was a limitation that may lower accuracy. TRBV28, TRBJ1-2 and TRBJ2-5 were preferentially used in persistent disease, while TRBV20-1 and TRBJ2-1 were favored in newly diagnosed disease. Sequencing and analysis were limited to the TCR beta chain. Compared with newly diagnosed patients, persistent Graves' disease patients had lower TCR Shannon entropy and fewer highly expanded clones, which suggests clonal expansion. More public clonotypes were shared among persistent patients (fewer than 3,000) than among newly diagnosed patients (roughly 1,000). Peripheral blood alone was examined, since thyroid tissue, which constituted the primary lesion, could not be accessed.

The time point label, as the study defines it: newly diagnosed GD, antithyroid drugs for less than 3 months. RNA was extracted from PBMCs in TRIzol for both TCR sequencing and RNA sequencing. Graves' disease was diagnosed according to American Thyroid Association guidelines. The patients came from an endocrinology department in Xi'an, China. From each patient, about 8.9 milliliters of peripheral blood was collected into an EDTA anticoagulant tube. PBMCs were isolated by Ficoll Paque Plus density gradient separation without further T cell sorting. RNA quality was checked with an Agilent 2100 Bioanalyzer and agarose gel, and concentration with a NanoDrop 2000. The same data also went into a second study, on T cells in Graves' hyperthyroidism and ophthalmopathy. Per that second paper: Stable Graves' hyperthyroidism was defined as the absence of progression to ophthalmopathy over 18 months of follow-up. Hyperthyroidism patients were newly diagnosed, had a disease duration of under 2 months, and were aged 18 to 65 years. Exclusion was applied to patients with uncontrolled infections, other autoimmune diseases, pregnancy or lactation. Diagnoses were based on clinical symptoms, serum thyroxine and TRAb, thyroid ultrasound and orbital computed tomography. For the first round of RT-PCR on the TCR CDR3, the HTBI primer set was used together with the Qiagen OneStep RT-PCR kit. Most expanded thyroid clonotypes (frequency above 0.001) were also detected in blood, suggesting blood repertoires may reflect thyroid immune responses. A 13 V-J signature model separated ophthalmopathy from stable hyperthyroidism, with approximately 87% sensitivity and about 81% specificity in cross-validation and 80%/75% in testing. During validation, the model predicted progression to ophthalmopathy a median of approximately 6.5 months ahead of onset, with around 65% sensitivity and under 85% specificity. TCR V-J signatures able to tell the groups apart were searched for in a discovery cohort of 100 patients, of whom over 40 had Graves' ophthalmopathy and about 55 had stable Graves' hyperthyroidism. Prospective prediction of ophthalmopathy was tested in an independent validation cohort consisting of 18 to 20 hyperthyroidism patients and more than 15 patients who later progressed to ophthalmopathy. The 100 discovery patients were randomly divided into training and test sets at a 7:3 ratio. Thyroid tissue and blood T-cell repertoires from about six Graves' hyperthyroidism patients were also compared in the study. After blood sampling, hyperthyroidism patients were treated with methimazole at a starting dose of 30 mg daily, and ophthalmopathy patients were treated with high-dose intravenous methylprednisolone. The libraries were constructed in a second round of multiplex PCR and then size-selected and purified. Paired-end sequencing of the libraries was performed with 100 bp reads on an Illumina HiSeq2000. SOAPnuke was used to process the raw data, removing reads that contained adapters or uncalled bases, had a mean Phred below 15, or lacked an exact match to the constant primer or identifier. High-quality paired reads were merged with COPE v1.2.5, and unique nucleotide sequences were defined as clonotypes. Clonotypes were aligned to IMGT TRBV, TRBD and TRBJ reference segments using MiTCR v1.1. Analysis was restricted to V-J combinations with a frequency above 0.0001, which covered 98% to 99.2% of repertoires. The TCS score was defined as the ratio of F50 (clonal expansion) to E x V (chaos), calculated using BLOSUM62-based TCRdist between CDR3 peptides within each V-J. Welch's t-statistics and random forest reduced around 520 V-J features to about 13, which were used in a naive Bayes classifier (R e1071). Sample size was not statistically predetermined, and blinding of investigators to group allocation was not performed. According to the paper, TCR Vbeta CDR3 sequencing was carried out on 135 peripheral blood samples, which came from about 45 ophthalmopathy, under 85 hyperthyroidism and about 17 progressor patients.

Specimen: peripheral blood mononuclear cells (PBMCs), collected at new diagnosis, from a patient treated with antithyroid drugs. This sequence was found in a man aged 35 to 55 with Graves disease. Donor details come from another sample of the same person, matched by shared clones. The chain joins TRBV28 to TRBJ2-2; 6 matching bases give a weak D call of TRBD2. The nucleotide sequence reads as follows: TGTGCCAGCAGGGAGATAGGACTATCCGGGGAGCTGTTTTTT. This codes for CASREIGLSGELFF.